Below are 15 T cell receptor beta chains sequenced from a single sample in a study of shared clonotypes between healthy human individuals. Produced via immunoSEQ multiplex PCR; TCRdb's table is partial and in-frame only. The sample lists 2 million to 2.5 million clones; approximately 96% were seen once. Sequenced: naive CD4+ T cells sorted from blood. Subset here: CD45RA+ positively selected. The receptor source for this set is a young man in good health.

The J gene is TRBJ2-7, the V gene TRBV28; D may be TRBD2 (5 bases). Germline values: CDR1 MDHEN, CDR2 SYDVKM. There are 14 residues in the CDR3. The V end was cut by 8 bases, the J end by 0 bases, with 14 bases between. Written as DNA, the CDR3 is TGTGCCAGCGGAAGAGGGCCCGTCTCCTACGAGCAGTACTTC. Amino acid sequence: CASGRGPVSYEQYF.

The chain has TRBV18 and TRBJ1-1; TRBD1 might be the D (6 bases). This CDR3 comprises 17 residues. With 3 bases removed from V and 4 bases from J, the gap between germline ends came to 21 bases. Germline V gene lookup returns CDR1 KGHSH and CDR2 LQKENI. The CDR3 protein is CASSPRSYTTGFTEAFF. Written as DNA, the CDR3 is TGTGCCAGCTCACCTCGGAGCTATACGACAGGATTCACTGAAGCTTTCTTT.

This clone appeared once. The chain joins TRBV19 to TRBJ1-1; TRBD1 is a possible D gene (6 bases). The germline gives CDR1 LNHDA, CDR2 SQIVND (reference sequence). The CDR3 is 15 residues long. Trimming left V 5 bases short and J 1 base short, with 14 bases between. In DNA form, the CDR3 reads TGTGCCAGTAGTCCCGTTGGGGGGGCGAACACTGAAGCTTTCTTT. It is translated as CASSPVGGANTEAFF. The whole variable domain, filled in from reference TRBV19 and TRBJ1-1, reads DGGITQSPKYLFRKEGQNVTLSCEQNLNHDAMYWYRQDPGQGLRLIYYSQIVNDFQKGDIAEGYSVSREKKESFPLTVTSAQKNPTAFYLCASSPVGGANTEAFFGQGTRLTVV.

This clone was recorded once. This chain links TRBV5-1 with TRBJ2-2, with 8 bases aligning to TRBD1. Trimming cost V 0 bases and J 0 bases; bases outside gene matches: 7. CDR1 is SGHRS, CDR2 YFSETQ, per germline. The CDR3 covers 18 residues. CDR3 region: CASSLAGTGQANTGELFF. In DNA form, the CDR3 reads TGCGCCAGCAGCTTGGCTGGGACAGGACAGGCGAACACCGGGGAGCTGTTTTTT.

This clone has a single count. This chain joins TRBV27 and TRBJ1-2; D not resolved. Germline assignment: CDR1 MNHEY and CDR2 SMNVEV (reference sequence). The length of the CDR3 is 15 residues. V gave up 5 bases and J gave up 0 bases, with 13 bases separating them. CDR3 bases: TGTGCCAGCAGTCCCCTTGGAGGCCCTAACTATGGCTACACCTTC. Its translation: CASSPLGGPNYGYTF.

The chain couples TRBV20-1 to TRBJ2-1, with D tentatively TRBD1 or TRBD2 (6 bases each). The V end lost 6 bases, the J end lost 9 bases, and 12 bases lay between the germline ends. Per germline, CDR1 DFQATT and CDR2 SNEGSKA (reference sequence). CDR3 length equals 11 residues. CDR3 coding DNA: TGCAGTGCGCCGGGGGCAAGTGAGCAGTTCTTC. Translated, it gives CSAPGASEQFF.

The V gene is TRBV4-1, the J gene TRBJ2-7, with D perhaps TRBD1 or TRBD2 (6 bases each). Germline lookup yields CDR1 MGHRA and CDR2 YSYEKL. V lost 0 bases and J lost 0, with 12 bases in between. The CDR3 consists of 16 residues. The CDR3 region has the DNA TGCGCCAGCAGCCAAGATTCGGGGGCTAGCTCCTACGAGCAGTACTTC. Amino acids: CASSQDSGASSYEQYF.

The J gene is TRBJ2-2, the V gene TRBV4-3; no firm D call. Trimming removed 1 base at V and 1 base at J, with 7 bases between. The CDR3 has 15 amino acids. CDR1 is LGHNA and CDR2 is YSLEER in the germline V gene. The CDR3: CASSQVHLNTGELFF. The CDR3 nucleotides read TGCGCCAGCAGCCAAGTACACTTGAACACCGGGGAGCTGTTTTTT.

The chain carries TRBV19 and TRBJ2-3, with D perhaps matching TRBD1 or TRBD2 (5 bases each). The germline V gene encodes CDR1 LNHDA and CDR2 SQIVND (reference sequence). The CDR3 has 15 amino acids. The germline V and J ends were trimmed by 8 bases and 4 bases, with 19 bases remaining between them. CDR3 coding DNA: TGTGCCAGTGCAAAAGAGGGGCAATTTCCAGATACGCAGTATTTT. It specifies CASAKEGQFPDTQYF.

V and J are TRBV28 and TRBJ1-2, with 8 bases lining up with TRBD1. The V segment lost 1 base and the J segment 5 bases; nucleotides outside the gene matches: 3. Germline V gene lookup returns CDR1 MDHEN and CDR2 SYDVKM. The CDR3 contains 14 residues. The CDR3 loop reads CASSLYQGAYGYTF. The CDR3 DNA follows: TGTGCCAGCAGTTTATACCAGGGGGCGTATGGCTACACCTTC.

The chain employs TRBV28 and TRBJ2-3, with TRBD2 matching over 9 bases. V trimming: 6 bases; J trimming: 8 bases; junction bases outside the gene matches: 12. Per germline, CDR1 MDHEN and CDR2 SYDVKM. The CDR3 contains 15 residues. CDR3 in amino acids: CASSTSGQTRVTQYF. CDR3 bases: TGTGCCAGCAGCACTAGCGGGCAAACTCGGGTTACGCAGTATTTT. Supplemented by reference TRBV28 and TRBJ2-3, the full variable domain reads DVKVTQSSRYLVKRTGEKVFLECVQDMDHENMFWYRQDPGLGLRLIYFSYDVKMKEKGDIPEGYSVSREKKERFSLILESASTNQTSMYLCASSTSGQTRVTQYFGPGTRLTVL.

This clone was picked up a small number of times. The chain combines TRBV4-1 with TRBJ2-5; possibly TRBD1 for D (8 bases). The CDR3 runs 16 residues. V gave up 3 bases and J gave up 3 bases, with 17 bases separating them. The germline gives CDR1 MGHRA, CDR2 YSYEKL. The CDR3 loop reads CASSQGRAGGKETQYF. The CDR3 DNA is TGCGCCAGCAGCCAGGGGAGGGCAGGGGGCAAAGAGACCCAGTACTTC.

For this clone: This sample includes further DNA sequences coding for the same CDR3. This chain links TRBV7-9 with TRBJ2-1, with a tentative D call TRBD1 (5 bases). V lost 4 bases, J lost 7 bases, and 8 bases lay in between. The germline V gene encodes CDR1 SEHNR and CDR2 FQNEAQ (reference sequence). The CDR3 has 12 residues. The CDR3 sequence is CASSSQGNEQFF. CDR3 DNA sequence: TGTGCCAGCAGCTCCCAGGGTAATGAGCAGTTCTTC.

The chain recombines TRBV7-2 with TRBJ2-7; TRBD1 matches at 7 bases. This CDR3 is 15 amino acids long. V shed 6 bases and J 7 bases; nucleotides not matched to a gene: 15. The germline V gene has CDR1 SGHTA and CDR2 FQGNSA. The CDR3 loop reads CASSKMGTVANEQYF. CDR3 sequence (DNA): TGTGCCAGCAGTAAAATGGGGACAGTGGCTAATGAGCAGTACTTC.

The rearrangement uses TRBV18 and TRBJ2-5, with D possibly matching TRBD2 (6 bases). In germline, CDR1 is KGHSH, CDR2 LQKENI. The CDR3 consists of 15 residues. Between the trimmed V and J ends, which lost 8 bases and 4 bases, there was a span of 20 bases. The CDR3 nucleotides read TGTGCCAGCGAGATGTCGGAGGGTTTTGGAGAGACCCAGTACTTC. Translation gives CASEMSEGFGETQYF.